Following are 22 T cell receptor beta chains from one sample sequenced in a study of molecular identifiers for immune sequencing clone quantification. MiXCR, run by TCRdb on the PCR reads, gives a single entry per CDR3 protein. Of hundreds of thousands of distinct CDR3 sequences in the sample, around 25% are singletons; the top ten hold 0.75% to 0.8%. The sample comprised naive CD8+ T cells from blood, with Jurkat cell RNA spiked in. The subset: FACS-sorted CD8+CD4-CCR7+CD45RA+ naive T cells. The receptors derive from a human donor in good health. Some libraries in this study had Jurkat cell RNA spiked in.

This clonotype was picked up a small number of times. This sequence joins TRBV7-9 and TRBJ2-2; tentative D call: TRBD2 (6 bases). The germline gives CDR1 SEHNR, CDR2 FQNEAQ (reference sequence). The CDR3 is 13 amino acids. V lost 4 bases, J lost 7 bases, and 10 bases lay in between. The CDR3 sequence: CASSSRDGGELFF. The CDR3 coding sequence is TGTGCCAGCAGCTCGCGGGACGGCGGGGAGCTGTTTTTT.

This clonotype was detected only a few times. The chain carries TRBV6-6 and TRBJ1-1; TRBD1 aligns across 8 bases. Germline CDR1 and CDR2: MNHNY and SVGAGI (reference sequence). The CDR3 is 14 amino acids. The J segment lost 8 bases and the V segment lost 7 bases, leaving 12 bases of the junction unmatched. The CDR3 is CASTQIQGGGEAFF. Here the CDR3 DNA reads TGTGCCAGCACCCAAATACAGGGGGGAGGGGAAGCTTTCTTT.

This clonotype was detected only once. This may arise from a read error, as a much more abundant clone is one base away. The rearrangement links TRBV2 to TRBJ2-7; 9 bases map to TRBD2. The CDR3 is made up of 15 amino acids. Germline-derived CDR1 and CDR2 are SNHLY and FYNNEI. The trim removed 3 bases at V and 6 bases at J, leaving 9 bases unmatched. The CDR3 protein is CASSEKGLARSEQYF. Here the CDR3 DNA reads TGTGCCAGCAGTGAGAAGGGACTAGCTCGGAGCGAGCAGTACTTC.

The genes are TRBV18 and TRBJ1-1, with D uncertain. The ends were cut back, 0 bases at V and 4 bases at J, with 15 bases in the middle. CDR3 size: 16 residues. CDR1 is KGHSH, CDR2 LQKENI, per germline. CDR3 protein: CASSPPDNPYSTEAFF. CDR3 sequence (DNA): TGTGCCAGCTCACCACCAGACAACCCGTATAGCACTGAAGCTTTCTTT. Full variable domain (rest looked up from reference TRBV18 and TRBJ1-1): NAGVMQNPRHLVRRRGQEARLRCSPMKGHSHVYWYRQLPEEGLKFMVYLQKENIIDESGMPKERFSAEFPKEGPSILRIQQVVRGDSAAYFCASSPPDNPYSTEAFFGQGTRLTVV.

This clonotype was observed at least ten times. The chain carries TRBV5-1 and TRBJ2-3; TRBD1 might be the D (5 bases). V was cut by 3 bases and J by 2 bases, with 10 bases left in between. From germline, CDR1 is SGHRS and CDR2 YFSETQ. CDR3 length: 14 residues. Written as DNA, the CDR3 is TGCGCCAGCAGCTCGTTGGGGCCCACAGATACGCAGTATTTT. Translated, it gives CASSSLGPTDTQYF.

There are many counts of this clonotype. The chain joins TRBV27 to TRBJ1-4; D gene uncertain. Germline lookup yields CDR1 MNHEY and CDR2 SMNVEV (reference sequence). Trimming cost V 4 bases and J 4 bases, with 10 bases left between them. This CDR3 is built from 14 residues. CDR3 residues: CASSSEGNNEKLFF. CDR3 bases: TGTGCCAGCAGTTCGGAGGGAAATAATGAAAAACTGTTTTTT.

This clonotype has at least ten counts. The V gene is TRBV28, the J gene TRBJ1-1; 8 nucleotides align to TRBD1. The V segment lost 6 bases and the J segment 2 bases; nucleotides outside the gene matches: 2. Germline CDR1 and CDR2: MDHEN and SYDVKM. The CDR3 is 13 amino acids. The CDR3: CASRDRVNTEAFF. The CDR3 DNA follows: TGTGCCAGCAGGGACAGGGTAAACACTGAAGCTTTCTTT.

Regarding this clonotype: Since a much larger clone is just one base distant, this may be a read error. The conserved phenylalanine or tryptophan is not found at the CDR3 terminus, so this likely reflects a read error. The rearrangement joins TRBV9 to TRBJ2-5; weak D call: TRBD2 (6 bases). Trimming took off 2 bases at V and 1 base at J, with 12 bases between the two ends. There are 15 residues in the CDR3. CDR1 is SGDLS, CDR2 YYNGEE, per germline. The DNA of the CDR3 is TGTGCCAGCAGCGTGTCCTACGGGAGCCAAGAGACCCAGTACATC. Translation gives CASSVSYGSQETQYI.

This clonotype turned up a few times. The rearrangement links TRBV5-6 to TRBJ2-7, with D perhaps matching TRBD1 (6 bases). The CDR3 is 18 amino acids. Germline V lookup: CDR1 SGHDT, CDR2 YYEEEE. Deletions cut 4 bases from V and 3 bases from J, with 26 bases between. DNA for the CDR3: TGTGCCAGCAGCCTTAAGTACCGGACAGATCCATTTGACTACGAGCAGTACTTC. Its protein is CASSLKYRTDPFDYEQYF.

To note about this clonotype: This may be a read error: a much more frequent sequence differs by one nucleotide. The chain joins TRBV9 to TRBJ1-3; 7 bases match TRBD1. Per the germline V gene, CDR1 is SGDLS and CDR2 is YYNGEE. V was pared by 3 bases and J by 9 bases, with 12 bases of the junction left unmatched. There are 15 residues in the CDR3. The CDR3 region has the DNA TGTGCCAGCAGCGGAGCCGGGACAGACTCCAGCACCATATATTTT. Residues: CASSGAGTDSSTIYF.

A remark on this clonotype: The junction does not match germline at one end; this may be a read error. The chain joins TRBV20-1 to TRBJ2-7, with D possibly being TRBD2 (6 bases). The CDR3 runs 13 residues. Looked up from germline, CDR1 is DFQATT and CDR2 is SNEGSKA (reference sequence). CDR3 bases: TGCGGTGCTAGACAGCTGGGGGGCTACGAGCAGTACTTC. Its translation: CGARQLGGYEQYF.

For this clonotype: Its ends do not fully match the called genes, so a read error is possible. The chain is built from TRBV30 and TRBJ2-1, with D maybe TRBD1 (6 bases). Germline assignment: CDR1 GTSNPN and CDR2 SVGIG (reference sequence). The CDR3 runs 15 residues. CDR3 DNA sequence: TGTGCCTGGAGTGTACTGGGGGCCGCCGACAATGAGCACTTCTTC. The encoded protein is CAWSVLGAADNEHFF.

This clonotype was found many times. The V and J genes are TRBV11-2 and TRBJ2-3; D is undetermined. CDR3 length: 12 residues. V was clipped by 5 bases and J by 4 bases, with 7 bases between them. Germline-derived CDR1 and CDR2 are SGHAT and FQNNGV. The chain's CDR3 is CASSRWADTQYF. The DNA of the CDR3 is TGTGCCAGCAGCCGCTGGGCAGATACGCAGTATTTT.

This clonotype has a single count. V is TRBV24-1 and J is TRBJ2-5, with TRBD2 matching 9 bases. Germline V gene sequence: CDR1 KGHDR, CDR2 SFDVKD. The CDR3 loop spans 18 amino acids. The junction had 8 bases not matched to a gene; V was cut back by 0 bases and J by 1 base. CDR3 amino acids: CATSDLPSGEGFQETQYF. In DNA, the CDR3 is TGTGCCACCAGTGATTTGCCTAGCGGGGAGGGGTTCCAAGAGACCCAGTACTTC.

The chain employs TRBV7-9 and TRBJ2-7, with 8 bases matching TRBD2. Trimming removed 3 bases from V and 0 bases from J; junction bases left unmatched: 16. The CDR3 has 19 amino acids. The V gene's germline CDR1 is SEHNR and CDR2 FQNEAQ (reference sequence). CDR3 region: CASSFRPGEAGVHSYEQYF. The CDR3 bases are TGTGCCAGCAGCTTCCGGCCGGGAGAAGCGGGGGTCCACTCCTACGAGCAGTACTTC. Based on the CDR3 plus reference TRBV7-9 and TRBJ2-7, the full variable domain is DTGVSQNPRHKITKRGQNVTFRCDPISEHNRLYWYRQTLGQGPEFLTYFQNEAQLEKSRLLSDRFSAERPKGSFSTLEIQRTEQGDSAMYLCASSFRPGEAGVHSYEQYFGPGTRLTVT.

To note about this clonotype: Compared with germline, one end of the junction differs, possibly owing to a read error. The CDR3 here is CASSLFRGTAYEQYF. DNA of the CDR3: TGTGCCAGCAGCTTATTTCGGGGAACGGCCTACGAGCAGTACTTC. V and J are TRBV5-3 and TRBJ2-7, with D tentatively TRBD2 (5 bases). TRBV5-3 belongs to the ORF category, with a function that is uncertain. The CDR3 consists of 15 residues.

The chain uses TRBV11-2 and TRBJ2-3, with 11 nucleotides matching TRBD2. The CDR3 sequence is 18 residues long. The ends lost 0 bases at V and 4 bases at J; junction bases unmatched: 9. Germline CDR1 is SGHAT and CDR2 is FQNNGV. The CDR3 DNA reads TGTGCCAGCAGCTTAGATACTTTACTAGCGGGAGCCGCAGATACGCAGTATTTT. It yields the protein CASSLDTLLAGAADTQYF.

V gene TRBV19 combines with J gene TRBJ2-7, with D maybe TRBD1 (6 bases). V was shortened by 2 bases and J by 3 bases, with 17 bases between the two germline ends. The CDR3 spans 16 residues. The germline gives CDR1 LNHDA, CDR2 SQIVND (reference sequence). The CDR3 loop reads CASSITGTTLSYEQYF. The CDR3 DNA reads TGTGCCAGTAGTATAACCGGGACAACGCTTAGCTACGAGCAGTACTTC.

This clonotype has a count of ten or more. This rearrangement joins TRBV20-1 to TRBJ2-7, with TRBD1 as a possible D gene (6 bases). The CDR3 loop spans 14 amino acids. Deletions cut 0 bases from V and 3 bases from J, with 12 bases between. Germline CDR1 DFQATT, CDR2 SNEGSKA (reference sequence). Written as DNA, the CDR3 is TGCAGTGCTAGAGATCCCAGGGGCGGCTACGAGCAGTACTTC. It codes for CSARDPRGGYEQYF.

In the case of this clonotype: A far larger clone is one base from this, pointing to a likely read error. Lacking the conserved final phenylalanine or tryptophan, this CDR3 likely reflects a read error. This chain links TRBV12-3 or TRBV12-4 with TRBJ1-1; D gene uncertain. Between the trimmed V and J ends, which lost 3 bases and 8 bases, there was a span of 4 bases. The CDR3 loop spans 10 amino acids. The CDR3, as DNA: TGTGCCAGCAGTTTTTCCGAAGCTTTCCTT. This sequence encodes CASSFSEAFL.

This clonotype was picked up one time. A much larger clone is a single base away; this may be a read error. J is TRBJ1-1 and V is TRBV28; D remains ambiguous. The germline V and J ends were trimmed by 6 bases and 3 bases, with 35 bases remaining between them. The V gene's germline CDR1 is MDHEN and CDR2 SYDVKM. This CDR3 is built from 21 residues. The CDR3 loop is CASSQDLTVLKLEEEDTEAFF. CDR3 sequence (DNA): TGTGCCAGCAGCCAAGACCTGACTGTATTAAAACTGGAAGAGGAAGACACTGAAGCTTTCTTT.

To note about this clonotype: One end of the junction is discordant with germline, which a read error may explain. The rearrangement uses TRBV4-3 and TRBJ1-4; 10 nucleotides agree with TRBD1. This CDR3 is built from 16 residues. CDR1 is LGHNA and CDR2 is YSLEER in the germline V gene. The CDR3 region is CASSLGQGGQDEKLIF. Written as DNA, the CDR3 is TGCGCCAGCAGCCTAGGACAGGGGGGCCAAGATGAAAAACTGATTTTT.